Detailed here is one T cell receptor (beta chain). Its antigen is unknown. This sample stems from a study of regulatory T cells in long-lasting Graves disease. Overall study context: Persistence in Graves' disease denoted antithyroid drug use beyond 5 years alongside positive TSH receptor antibodies.

Construction of TCR beta libraries relied on iRepertoire HTBI primers and on Arm-PCR targeting CDR3 regions. Original data processing: About 62 TRBV and roughly 15 TRBJ segments were identified across samples. Each CDR3 protein gets one entry after TCRdb re-called the multiplex PCR reads with MiXCR. These V and J calls derive from TCRdb rather than the authors' analysis. The sample carries a few hundred thousand distinct CDR3 sequences, 20% to 25% recorded once. The study, taken as a whole, reports: Gene preferences differed: TRBV28, TRBJ1-2, TRBJ2-5 in persistent cases.

In germline, CDR1 is LGHDT, CDR2 YNNKEL (reference sequence). The CDR3 runs 14 residues. The V end lost 4 bases, the J end lost 6 bases, and 15 bases lay between the germline ends. Time point indicated: persistent/refractory GD, antithyroid drugs over 5 years with positive TRAb. Making the TCR library involved RNA that had been extracted from PBMCs. The genes are TRBV3-1 and TRBJ1-2; the D gene is possibly TRBD1 (6 bases). The receptor was derived from a female donor with Graves disease. The source was peripheral blood mononuclear cells (PBMCs), collected when the disease was refractory, from a patient treated with antithyroid drugs. The CDR3 bases are TGTGCCAGCAGCCTCGAAGGGGGGCACAATGGCTACACCTTC. Translation: CASSLEGGHNGYTF.